This record looks at one T cell receptor beta chain sequence and its context. What it binds is unknown. The germline V gene has CDR1 DFQATT and CDR2 SNEGSKA (reference sequence). This CDR3 is 16 amino acids long. V was cut by 6 bases and J by 0 bases, with 18 bases left in between. The data originate from a study of response to subunit inactivated influenza vaccine. The study's findings and limits: T cells newly recruited by each seasonal influenza vaccination are few, the authors suggested.

One entry per CDR3 protein results from TCRdb running MiXCR on the RT-PCR reads. The sample contains 550,000 to 650,000 distinct CDR3 sequences, approximately 10% of which appear only once. The V call is TRBV20-1, the J call TRBJ2-1; D is possibly TRBD2 (6 bases). This material consisted of PBMCs from blood, taken on the day of vaccination. This receptor was taken from a man in his fifties or sixties who received an inactivated influenza vaccine. The CDR3 protein is CSAHLRLAFSYNEQFF. In DNA form, the CDR3 reads TGCAGTGCCCACCTAAGGCTAGCGTTCTCCTACAATGAGCAGTTCTTC.